This entry lists 11 T cell receptor beta chains sequenced from one sample in a study of blood T cells in healthy people across ages. Alongside a J-beta primer mix, a sample-barcoded 5' primer served in a second PCR lasting roughly 6 to 11 cycles. TCRdb reprocessed the 5' RACE reads with MiXCR, giving one entry per CDR3 protein. This table holds hundreds of thousands of distinct CDR3 sequences, roughly 50% found once. Specimen: blood. The origin of the receptors is a woman aged 60 to 75 in good health.

The rearrangement uses TRBV29-1 and TRBJ2-5, with TRBD2 matching 7 bases. This CDR3 has 15 residues. V gave up 5 bases and J gave up 5 bases; unmatched junction bases: 14. Germline CDR1 and CDR2: SQVTM and ANQGSEA. The CDR3 is CSVRTGTIRRETQYF. DNA for the CDR3: TGCAGCGTTCGAACCGGGACTATCAGACGGGAGACCCAGTACTTC. Using reference TRBV29-1 and TRBJ2-5 for the parts outside the CDR3, the full variable domain is SAVISQKPSRDICQRGTSLTIQCQVDSQVTMMFWYRQQPGQSLTLIATANQGSEATYESGFVIDKFPISRPNLTFSTLTVSNMSPEDSSIYLCSVRTGTIRRETQYFGPGTRLLVL.

This clonotype was counted at least ten times. This chain connects TRBV12-3 or TRBV12-4 to TRBJ1-4; 7 positions match TRBD1. This CDR3 has 15 residues. Trimming took 4 bases from V and 5 from J; bases not matched to a gene: 7. The CDR3 nucleotides are TGTGCCAGCAGTTCGCGGACAGGACCAAATGAAAAACTGTTTTTT. As protein: CASSSRTGPNEKLFF.

The chain couples TRBV3-1 to TRBJ1-1; 7 bases are a match to TRBD1. The J segment lost 1 base and the V segment lost 2 bases, leaving 7 bases of the junction unmatched. In germline, CDR1 is LGHDT, CDR2 YNNKEL (reference sequence). This CDR3 comprises 16 residues. The chain's CDR3 is CASSQPYGTANTEAFF. As DNA, the CDR3 is TGTGCCAGCAGCCAACCCTACGGGACAGCGAACACTGAAGCTTTCTTT.

This clonotype was detected once. The chain joins TRBV7-8 to TRBJ2-1; D is perhaps TRBD1 (5 bases). V lost 0 bases to trimming and J lost 3 bases, with 12 bases between them. Germline lookup yields CDR1 SGHVS and CDR2 FQNEAQ. This CDR3 spans 16 amino acids. In DNA, the CDR3 is TGTGCCAGCAGCTTAGCCAGGGTTCTCCTCTACAATGAGCAGTTCTTC. Residues: CASSLARVLLYNEQFF.

The rearrangement joins TRBV7-2 to TRBJ2-1; a weak D match, TRBD1 (5 bases). CDR3 length: 15 amino acids. Trimming pared 1 base from V and 4 bases from J, leaving 11 bases between. CDR1 SGHTA and CDR2 FQGNSA come from the germline V gene. The CDR3 here is CASSLVQTVYNEQFF. The CDR3 region has the DNA TGTGCCAGCAGCTTAGTTCAGACAGTGTACAATGAGCAGTTCTTC. Drawing the rest from reference TRBV7-2 and TRBJ2-1, the complete variable domain is GAGVSQSPSNKVTEKGKDVELRCDPISGHTALYWYRQSLGQGLEFLIYFQGNSAPDKSGLPSDRFSAERTGGSVSTLTIQRTQQEDSAVYLCASSLVQTVYNEQFFGPGTRLTVL.

J is TRBJ2-7 and V is TRBV6-2 or TRBV6-3; D possibly uses TRBD1 or TRBD2 (5 bases each). The germline V gene encodes CDR1 MNHEY and CDR2 SVGEGT. Trimming took off 6 bases at V and 1 base at J, with 16 bases between the two ends. The CDR3 spans 15 residues. For the CDR3, the DNA is TGTGCCAGCAGGACGGGGCAGCTAGGGTCCTACGAGCAGTACTTC. It yields the protein CASRTGQLGSYEQYF.

This clonotype came up a few times. The J gene is TRBJ2-1, the V gene TRBV5-1; 9 positions agree with TRBD1. With V trimmed by 7 bases and J by 1 base, 3 bases remained unmatched. Germline V gene lookup returns CDR1 SGHRS and CDR2 YFSETQ. The CDR3 is made up of 14 amino acids. The DNA for the CDR3 is TGCGCCAGCGGTGGGACAGGGTCCTACAATGAGCAGTTCTTC. Its translation: CASGGTGSYNEQFF.

About this clonotype: One junction end does not reproduce the germline sequence, and a read error may be involved. The rearrangement joins TRBV18 to TRBJ2-3; tentatively, D is TRBD1 (5 bases). Germline V CDR1 and CDR2: KGHSH, LQKENI. This CDR3 spans 13 amino acids. CDR3 amino acids: CACSLREADTQYF. CDR3 coding DNA: TGTGCCTGCTCACTCAGGGAAGCAGATACGCAGTATTTT.

V gene TRBV7-9 combines with J gene TRBJ2-7, with 7 nucleotides matching TRBD2. CDR1 SEHNR and CDR2 FQNEAQ come from the germline V gene (reference sequence). V shed 5 bases, J shed 3 bases, and the junction held 10 bases outside the gene matches. The CDR3 spans 15 residues. The CDR3 is CASSMDLAAFYEQYF. DNA of the CDR3: TGTGCCAGCAGCATGGATCTAGCGGCCTTCTACGAGCAGTACTTC.

The chain recombines TRBV7-2 with TRBJ2-1, with D possibly matching TRBD2 (5 bases). Looked up from germline, CDR1 is SGHTA and CDR2 is FQGNSA. Trimming took 9 bases from V and 4 from J, leaving 19 bases between them. The CDR3 sequence is 15 residues long. This chain's CDR3 is CASLPGRDVYNEQFF. In DNA form, the CDR3 reads TGTGCCAGTCTTCCAGGCCGGGATGTGTACAATGAGCAGTTCTTC.

The rearrangement uses TRBV6-6 and TRBJ2-7; TRBD1 aligns across 9 bases. Germline CDR1 is MNHNY and CDR2 is SVGAGI (reference sequence). V was pared by 2 bases and J by 4 bases, with 3 bases of the junction left unmatched. This CDR3 has 14 amino acids. The CDR3 reads CASSYIGQGYEQYF. The CDR3 DNA reads as TGTGCCAGCAGTTACATCGGACAGGGGTACGAGCAGTACTTC.